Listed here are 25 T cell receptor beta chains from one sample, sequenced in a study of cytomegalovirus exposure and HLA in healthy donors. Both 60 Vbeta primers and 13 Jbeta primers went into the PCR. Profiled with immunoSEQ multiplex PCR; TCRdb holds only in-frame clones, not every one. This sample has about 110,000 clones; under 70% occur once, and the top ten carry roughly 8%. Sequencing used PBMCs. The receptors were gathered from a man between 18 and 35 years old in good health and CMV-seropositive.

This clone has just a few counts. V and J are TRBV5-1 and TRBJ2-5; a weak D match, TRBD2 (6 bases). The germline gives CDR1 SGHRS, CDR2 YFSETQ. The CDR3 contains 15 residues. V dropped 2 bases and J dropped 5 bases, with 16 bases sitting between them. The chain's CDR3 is CASSFQGAGRETQYF. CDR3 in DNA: TGCGCCAGCAGCTTCCAAGGGGCAGGGAGGGAGACCCAGTACTTC. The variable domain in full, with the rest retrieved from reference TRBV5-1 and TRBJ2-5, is KAGVTQTPRYLIKTRGQQVTLSCSPISGHRSVSWYQQTPGQGLQFLFEYFSETQRNKGNFPGRFSGRQFSNSRSEMNVSTLELGDSALYLCASSFQGAGRETQYFGPGTRLLVL.

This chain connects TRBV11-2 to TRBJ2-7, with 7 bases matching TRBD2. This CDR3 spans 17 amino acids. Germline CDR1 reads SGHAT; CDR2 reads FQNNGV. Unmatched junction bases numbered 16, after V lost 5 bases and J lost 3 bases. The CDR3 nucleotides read TGTGCCAGCAGCGCCGGCGGGGGAGGCGTGAAGAGCTACGAGCAGTACTTC. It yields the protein CASSAGGGGVKSYEQYF.

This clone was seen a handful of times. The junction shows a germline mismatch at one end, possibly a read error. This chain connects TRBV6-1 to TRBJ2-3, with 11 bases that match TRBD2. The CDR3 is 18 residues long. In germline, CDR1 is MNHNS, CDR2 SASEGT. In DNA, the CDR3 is TGTGCCAGCAGGGAAGAAAAGGGACTAGCGGTTAGCACAGATACGCAGTATTTT. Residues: CASREEKGLAVSTDTQYF.

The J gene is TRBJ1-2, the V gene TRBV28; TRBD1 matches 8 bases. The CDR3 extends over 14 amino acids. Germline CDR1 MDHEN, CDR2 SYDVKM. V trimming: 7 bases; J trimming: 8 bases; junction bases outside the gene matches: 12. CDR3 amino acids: CASISPQGAWGYTF. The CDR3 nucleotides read TGTGCCAGCATCTCCCCGCAGGGGGCTTGGGGCTACACCTTC.

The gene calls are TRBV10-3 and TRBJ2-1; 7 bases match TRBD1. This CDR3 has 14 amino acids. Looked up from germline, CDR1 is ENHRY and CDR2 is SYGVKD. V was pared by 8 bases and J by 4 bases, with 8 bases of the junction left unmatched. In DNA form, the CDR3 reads TGTGCCATCTCCGGACAGGAGACTTACAATGAGCAGTTCTTC. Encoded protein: CAISGQETYNEQFF.

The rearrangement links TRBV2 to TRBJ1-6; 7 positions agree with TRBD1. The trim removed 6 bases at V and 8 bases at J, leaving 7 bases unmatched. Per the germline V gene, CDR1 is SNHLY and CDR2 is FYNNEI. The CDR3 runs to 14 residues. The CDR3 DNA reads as TGTGCCAGCAGAACAGACAGGGTATATTCACCCCTCCACTTT. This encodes CASRTDRVYSPLHF.

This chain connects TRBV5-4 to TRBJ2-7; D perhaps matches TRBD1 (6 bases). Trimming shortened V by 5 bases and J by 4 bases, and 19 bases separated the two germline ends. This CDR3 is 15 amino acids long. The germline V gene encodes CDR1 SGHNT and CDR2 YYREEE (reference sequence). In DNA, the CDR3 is TGTGCCAGCAGTACACAGGGAAAGGTTGATTACGAGCAGTACGTC. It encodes CASSTQGKVDYEQYV.

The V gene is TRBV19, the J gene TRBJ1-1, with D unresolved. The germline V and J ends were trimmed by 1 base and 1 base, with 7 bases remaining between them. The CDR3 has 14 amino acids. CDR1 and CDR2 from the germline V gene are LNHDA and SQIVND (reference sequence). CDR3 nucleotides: TGTGCCAGTAGTATAGGCGGTCAGAACACTGAAGCTTTCTTT. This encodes CASSIGGQNTEAFF. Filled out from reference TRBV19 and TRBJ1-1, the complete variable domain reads DGGITQSPKYLFRKEGQNVTLSCEQNLNHDAMYWYRQDPGQGLRLIYYSQIVNDFQKGDIAEGYSVSREKKESFPLTVTSAQKNPTAFYLCASSIGGQNTEAFFGQGTRLTVV.

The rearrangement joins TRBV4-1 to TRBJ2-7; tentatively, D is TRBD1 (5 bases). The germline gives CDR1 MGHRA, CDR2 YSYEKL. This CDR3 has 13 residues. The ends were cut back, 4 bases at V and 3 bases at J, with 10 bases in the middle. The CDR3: CASSPYRFYEQYV. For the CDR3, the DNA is TGCGCCAGCAGCCCCTACAGGTTCTACGAGCAGTACGTC.

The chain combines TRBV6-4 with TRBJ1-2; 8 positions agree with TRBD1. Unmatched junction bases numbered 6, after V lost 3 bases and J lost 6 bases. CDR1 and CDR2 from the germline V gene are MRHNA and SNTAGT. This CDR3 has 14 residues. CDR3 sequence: CASSEAGGADGYTF. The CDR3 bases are TGTGCCAGCAGTGAGGCAGGGGGCGCCGATGGCTACACCTTC.

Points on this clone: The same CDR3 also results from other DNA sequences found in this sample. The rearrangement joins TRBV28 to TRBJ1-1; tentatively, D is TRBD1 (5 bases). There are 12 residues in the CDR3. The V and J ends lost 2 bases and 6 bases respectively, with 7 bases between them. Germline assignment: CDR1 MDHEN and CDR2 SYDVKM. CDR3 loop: CASSLVGAEAFF. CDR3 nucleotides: TGTGCCAGCAGTTTAGTAGGGGCTGAAGCTTTCTTT.

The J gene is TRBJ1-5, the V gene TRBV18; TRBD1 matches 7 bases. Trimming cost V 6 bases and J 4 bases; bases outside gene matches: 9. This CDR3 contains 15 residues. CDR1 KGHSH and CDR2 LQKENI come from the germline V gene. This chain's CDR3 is CASSQYRGRNQPQHF. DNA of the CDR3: TGTGCCAGCTCGCAGTACAGGGGACGGAATCAGCCCCAGCATTTT.

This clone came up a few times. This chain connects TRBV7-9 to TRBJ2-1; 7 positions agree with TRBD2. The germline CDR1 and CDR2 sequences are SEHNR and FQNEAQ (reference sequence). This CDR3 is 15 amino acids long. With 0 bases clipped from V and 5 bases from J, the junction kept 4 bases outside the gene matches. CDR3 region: CASSLALARDNEQFF. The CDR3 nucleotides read TGTGCCAGCAGCTTAGCACTAGCGAGGGACAATGAGCAGTTCTTC.

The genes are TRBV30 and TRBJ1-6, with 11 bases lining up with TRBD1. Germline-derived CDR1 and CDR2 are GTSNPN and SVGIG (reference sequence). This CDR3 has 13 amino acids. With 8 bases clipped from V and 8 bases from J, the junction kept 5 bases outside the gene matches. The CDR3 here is CAKRGQGDSPLHF. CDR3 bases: TGTGCCAAAAGGGGACAGGGGGATTCACCCCTCCACTTT.

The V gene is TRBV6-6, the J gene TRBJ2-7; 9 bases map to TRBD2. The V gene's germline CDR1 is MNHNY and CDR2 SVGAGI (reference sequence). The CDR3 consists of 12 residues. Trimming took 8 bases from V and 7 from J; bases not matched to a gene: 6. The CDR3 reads CASLAGVGEQYF. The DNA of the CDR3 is TGTGCCAGCTTAGCGGGGGTCGGAGAGCAGTACTTC.

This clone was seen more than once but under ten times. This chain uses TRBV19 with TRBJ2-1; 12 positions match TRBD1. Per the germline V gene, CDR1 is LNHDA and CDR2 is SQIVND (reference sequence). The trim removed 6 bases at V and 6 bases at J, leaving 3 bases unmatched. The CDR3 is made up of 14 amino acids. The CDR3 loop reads CASRGQGAINEQFF. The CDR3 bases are TGTGCCAGTAGGGGACAGGGGGCGATCAATGAGCAGTTCTTC.

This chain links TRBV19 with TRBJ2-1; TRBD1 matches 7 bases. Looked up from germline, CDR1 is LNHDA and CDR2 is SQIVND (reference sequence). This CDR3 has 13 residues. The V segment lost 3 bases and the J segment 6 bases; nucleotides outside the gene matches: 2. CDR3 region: CASSMGTANEQFF. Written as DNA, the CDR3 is TGTGCCAGTAGTATGGGGACAGCCAATGAGCAGTTCTTC. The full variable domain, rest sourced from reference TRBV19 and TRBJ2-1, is DGGITQSPKYLFRKEGQNVTLSCEQNLNHDAMYWYRQDPGQGLRLIYYSQIVNDFQKGDIAEGYSVSREKKESFPLTVTSAQKNPTAFYLCASSMGTANEQFFGPGTRLTVL.

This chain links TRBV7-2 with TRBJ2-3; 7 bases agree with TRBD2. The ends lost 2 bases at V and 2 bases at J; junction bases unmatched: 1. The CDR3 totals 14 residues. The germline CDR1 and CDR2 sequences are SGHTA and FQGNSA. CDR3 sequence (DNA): TGTGCCAGCAGCTTACGGGACTACACAGATACGCAGTATTTT. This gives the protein CASSLRDYTDTQYF.

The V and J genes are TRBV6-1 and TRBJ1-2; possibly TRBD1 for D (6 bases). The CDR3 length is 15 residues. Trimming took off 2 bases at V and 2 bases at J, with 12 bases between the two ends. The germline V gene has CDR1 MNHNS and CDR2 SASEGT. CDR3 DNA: TGTGCCAGCAGTGAAAGGTGGACAGCCAACTATGGCTACACCTTC. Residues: CASSERWTANYGYTF.

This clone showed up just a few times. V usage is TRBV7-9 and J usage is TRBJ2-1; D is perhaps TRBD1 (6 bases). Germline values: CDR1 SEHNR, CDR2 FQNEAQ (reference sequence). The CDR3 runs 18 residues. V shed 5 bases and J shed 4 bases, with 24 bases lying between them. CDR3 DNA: TGTGCCAGCAGCACCCGGGACACCCACCAGTCGGGTTACAATGAGCAGTTCTTC. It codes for CASSTRDTHQSGYNEQFF.

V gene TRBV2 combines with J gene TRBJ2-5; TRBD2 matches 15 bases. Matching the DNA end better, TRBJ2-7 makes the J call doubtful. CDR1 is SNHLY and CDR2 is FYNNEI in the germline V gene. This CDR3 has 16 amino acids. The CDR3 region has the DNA TGTGCCGGAGGGACTAGCGGGGGGTCAGATGCCTACGAGCAGTACTTC. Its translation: CAGGTSGGSDAYEQYF.

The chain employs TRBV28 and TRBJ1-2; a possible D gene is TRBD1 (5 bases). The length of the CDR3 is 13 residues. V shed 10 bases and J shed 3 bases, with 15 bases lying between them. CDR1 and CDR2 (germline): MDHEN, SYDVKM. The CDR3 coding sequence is TGTGCCACCTGGGGGGGGAATGACTATGGCTACACCTTC. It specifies CATWGGNDYGYTF.

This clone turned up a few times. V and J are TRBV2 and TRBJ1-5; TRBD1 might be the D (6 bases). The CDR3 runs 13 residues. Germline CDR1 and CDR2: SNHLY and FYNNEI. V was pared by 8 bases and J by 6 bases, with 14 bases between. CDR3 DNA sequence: TGTGCCAGCCATGGGGAGGGGGGTCAGCCCCAGCATTTT. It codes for CASHGEGGQPQHF.

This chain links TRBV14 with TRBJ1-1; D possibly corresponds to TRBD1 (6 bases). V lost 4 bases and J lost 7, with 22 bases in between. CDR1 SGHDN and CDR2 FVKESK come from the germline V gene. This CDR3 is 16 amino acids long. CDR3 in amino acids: CASSPNRVKGLGEAFF. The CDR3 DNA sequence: TGTGCCAGCAGCCCGAACAGGGTAAAGGGGTTGGGTGAAGCTTTCTTT.

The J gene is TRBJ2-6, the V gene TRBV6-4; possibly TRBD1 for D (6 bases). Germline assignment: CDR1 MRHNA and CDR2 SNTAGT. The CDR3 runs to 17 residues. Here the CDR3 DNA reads TGTGCTCAGGGGTTTCAACCGAGCCGCGCTGGGGCCAACGTCCTGACTTTC. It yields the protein CAQGFQPSRAGANVLTF.